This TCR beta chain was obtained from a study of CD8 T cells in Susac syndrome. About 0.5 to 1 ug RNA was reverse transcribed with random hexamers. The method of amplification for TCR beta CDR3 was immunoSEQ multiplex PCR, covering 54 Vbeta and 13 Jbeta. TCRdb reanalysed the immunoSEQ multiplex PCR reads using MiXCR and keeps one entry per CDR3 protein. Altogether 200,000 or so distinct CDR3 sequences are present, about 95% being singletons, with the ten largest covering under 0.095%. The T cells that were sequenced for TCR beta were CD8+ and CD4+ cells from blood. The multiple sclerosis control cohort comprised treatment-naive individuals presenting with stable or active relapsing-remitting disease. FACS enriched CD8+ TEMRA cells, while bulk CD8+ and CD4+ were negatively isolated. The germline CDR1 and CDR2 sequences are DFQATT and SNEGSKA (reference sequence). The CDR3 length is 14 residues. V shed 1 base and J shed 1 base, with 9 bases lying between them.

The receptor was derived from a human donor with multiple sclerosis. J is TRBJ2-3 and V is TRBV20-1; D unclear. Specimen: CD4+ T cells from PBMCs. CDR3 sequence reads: CSARAGWGTDTQYF. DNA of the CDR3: TGCAGTGCTAGAGCGGGCTGGGGCACAGATACGCAGTATTTT.